Sequencing of this TCR beta chain was carried out in a study of blood T cell repertoires in COVID-19. Overall study context: T cells, B-cell-depleted T cells, or PBMCs provided the cDNA or gDNA that served as material.

The junction had 9 bases not matched to a gene; V was cut back by 4 bases and J by 9 bases. Germline V gene data show CDR1 as MNHEY and CDR2 as SVGEGT. This CDR3 is built from 15 residues. In Seattle, patients joined the study during active infection and were tracked longitudinally. Sequencing was performed with immunoSEQ multiplex PCR; in TCRdb, only in-frame clones are kept and a portion is missing. This table holds roughly 260,000 clones, approximately 92% found once. V gene TRBV6-2 or TRBV6-3 combines with J gene TRBJ2-4, with 10 nucleotides matching TRBD1. The material sequenced was peripheral blood. This receptor was identified in a person aged 18 to 35 with COVID-19, enrolled during active disease. CDR3 in DNA: TGTGCCAGCAGTTCCACCGGGACAGGGGACGGCATTCAGTACTTC. Translating gives CASSSTGTGDGIQYF.